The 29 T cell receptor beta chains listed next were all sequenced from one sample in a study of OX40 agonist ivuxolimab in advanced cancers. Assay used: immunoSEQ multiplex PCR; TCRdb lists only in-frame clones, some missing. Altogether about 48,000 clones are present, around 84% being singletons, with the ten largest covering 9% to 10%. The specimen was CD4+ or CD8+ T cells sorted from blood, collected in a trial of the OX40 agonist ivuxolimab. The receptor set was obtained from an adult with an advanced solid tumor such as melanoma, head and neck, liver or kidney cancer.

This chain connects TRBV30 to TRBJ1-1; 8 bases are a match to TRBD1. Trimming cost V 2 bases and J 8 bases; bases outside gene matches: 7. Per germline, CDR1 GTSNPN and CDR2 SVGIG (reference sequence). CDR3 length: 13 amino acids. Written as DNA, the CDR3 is TGTGCCTGGAGTAGACAGGGGTGGGCCGAAGCTTTCTTT. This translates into CAWSRQGWAEAFF.

CDR3 sequence reads: CASSLGGHPSDEQFF. CDR3 DNA: TGCGCCAGCAGCCTAGGGGGACATCCGTCCGATGAGCAGTTCTTC. The chain is built from TRBV5-1 and TRBJ2-1, with D possibly TRBD1 on 6 matching bases. The CDR3 loop spans 15 amino acids. CDR1 SGHRS and CDR2 YFSETQ come from the germline V gene. The V end was cut by 4 bases, the J end by 8 bases, with 19 bases between.

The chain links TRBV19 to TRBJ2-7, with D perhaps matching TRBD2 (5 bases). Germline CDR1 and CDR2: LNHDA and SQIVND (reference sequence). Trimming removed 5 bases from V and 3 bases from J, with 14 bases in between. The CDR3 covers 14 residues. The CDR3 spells CASSLSDSLYEQYF. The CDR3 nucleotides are TGTGCCAGTAGTTTATCGGACTCCCTCTACGAGCAGTACTTC.

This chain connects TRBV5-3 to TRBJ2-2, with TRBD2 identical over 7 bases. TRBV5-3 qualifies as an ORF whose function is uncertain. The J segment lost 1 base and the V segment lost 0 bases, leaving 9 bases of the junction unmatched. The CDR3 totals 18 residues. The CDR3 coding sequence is TGTGCCAGAAGCTTGGAACTTCGCGGCGGGAGGAACACCGGGGAGCTGTTTTTT. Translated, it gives CARSLELRGGRNTGELFF.

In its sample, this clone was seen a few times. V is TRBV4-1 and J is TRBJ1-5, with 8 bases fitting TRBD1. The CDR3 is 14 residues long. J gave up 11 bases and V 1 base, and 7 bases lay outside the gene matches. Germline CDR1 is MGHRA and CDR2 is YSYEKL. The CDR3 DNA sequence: TGCGCCAGCAGCCAAGTAACAGGGGGTGCAGCCCAGCATTTT. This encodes CASSQVTGGAAQHF.

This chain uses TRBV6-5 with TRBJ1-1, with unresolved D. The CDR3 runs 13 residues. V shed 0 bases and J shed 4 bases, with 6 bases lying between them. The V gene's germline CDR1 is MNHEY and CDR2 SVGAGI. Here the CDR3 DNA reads TGTGCCAGCAGTTACTCCCTAGGCACTGAAGCTTTCTTT. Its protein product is CASSYSLGTEAFF.

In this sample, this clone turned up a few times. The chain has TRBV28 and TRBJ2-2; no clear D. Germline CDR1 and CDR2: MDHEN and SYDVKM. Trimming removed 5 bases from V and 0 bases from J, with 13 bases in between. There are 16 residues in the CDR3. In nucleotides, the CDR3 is TGTGCCAGCAGTCTGCCCAGACGGACGAACACCGGGGAGCTGTTTTTT. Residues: CASSLPRRTNTGELFF. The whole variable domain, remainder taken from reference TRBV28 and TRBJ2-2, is DVKVTQSSRYLVKRTGEKVFLECVQDMDHENMFWYRQDPGLGLRLIYFSYDVKMKEKGDIPEGYSVSREKKERFSLILESASTNQTSMYLCASSLPRRTNTGELFFGEGSRLTVL.

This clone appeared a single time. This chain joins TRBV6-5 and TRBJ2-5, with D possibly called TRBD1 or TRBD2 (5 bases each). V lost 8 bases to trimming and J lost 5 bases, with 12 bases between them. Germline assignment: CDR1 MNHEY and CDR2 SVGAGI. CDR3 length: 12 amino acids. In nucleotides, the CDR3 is TGTGCCAGCTCGAGGGGCGGGGAGACCCAGTACTTC. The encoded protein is CASSRGGETQYF.

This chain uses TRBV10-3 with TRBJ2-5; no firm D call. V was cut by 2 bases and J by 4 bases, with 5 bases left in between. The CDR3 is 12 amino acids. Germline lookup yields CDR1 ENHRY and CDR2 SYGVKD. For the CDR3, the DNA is TGTGCCATCAGTGAGGGGGTAGAGACCCAGTACTTC. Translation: CAISEGVETQYF.

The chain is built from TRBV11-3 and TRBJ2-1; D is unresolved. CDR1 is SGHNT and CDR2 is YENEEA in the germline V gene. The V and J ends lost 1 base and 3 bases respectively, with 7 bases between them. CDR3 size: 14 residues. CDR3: CASSLGQIYNEQFF. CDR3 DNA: TGTGCCAGCAGCTTAGGACAAATCTACAATGAGCAGTTCTTC.

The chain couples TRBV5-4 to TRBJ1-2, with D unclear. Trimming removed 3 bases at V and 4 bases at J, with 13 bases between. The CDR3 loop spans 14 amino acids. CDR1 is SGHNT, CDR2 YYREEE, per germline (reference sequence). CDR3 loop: CASSSGSGGYGYTF. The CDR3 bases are TGTGCCAGCAGCTCGGGATCCGGCGGCTATGGCTACACCTTC.

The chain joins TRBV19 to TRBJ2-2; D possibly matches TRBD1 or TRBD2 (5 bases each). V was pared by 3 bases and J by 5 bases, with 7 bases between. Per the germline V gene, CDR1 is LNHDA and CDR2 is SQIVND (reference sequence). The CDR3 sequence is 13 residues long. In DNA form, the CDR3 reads TGTGCCAGTAGTATGAGGGGTACCGGGGAGCTGTTTTTT. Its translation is CASSMRGTGELFF.

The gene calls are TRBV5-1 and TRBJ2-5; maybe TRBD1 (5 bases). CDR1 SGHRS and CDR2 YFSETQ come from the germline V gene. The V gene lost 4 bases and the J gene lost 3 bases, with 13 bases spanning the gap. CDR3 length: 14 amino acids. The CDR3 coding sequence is TGCGCCAGCAGCACAGGACCTGGGGAAGAGACCCAGTACTTC. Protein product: CASSTGPGEETQYF. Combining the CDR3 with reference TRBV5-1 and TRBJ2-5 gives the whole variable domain KAGVTQTPRYLIKTRGQQVTLSCSPISGHRSVSWYQQTPGQGLQFLFEYFSETQRNKGNFPGRFSGRQFSNSRSEMNVSTLELGDSALYLCASSTGPGEETQYFGPGTRLLVL.

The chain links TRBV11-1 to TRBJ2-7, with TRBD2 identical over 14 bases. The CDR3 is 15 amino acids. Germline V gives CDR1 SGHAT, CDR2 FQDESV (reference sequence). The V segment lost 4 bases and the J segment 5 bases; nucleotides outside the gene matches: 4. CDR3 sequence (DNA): TGTGCCAGCAGCTCGGGACTAGCGGGAGCGGACGAGCAGTACTTC. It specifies CASSSGLAGADEQYF.

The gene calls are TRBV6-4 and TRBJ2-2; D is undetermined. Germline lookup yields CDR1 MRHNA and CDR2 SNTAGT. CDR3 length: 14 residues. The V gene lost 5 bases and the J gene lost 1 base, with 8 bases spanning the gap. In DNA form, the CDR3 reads TGTGCCAGCAGTAGGACGGTGAACACCGGGGAGCTGTTTTTT. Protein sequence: CASSRTVNTGELFF.

CDR3 amino acids: CASTLGGTFSDTQYF. The CDR3 bases are TGTGCCAGCACTCTTGGGGGTACATTTTCAGATACGCAGTATTTT. The genes are TRBV28 and TRBJ2-3, with D perhaps TRBD1 or TRBD2 (5 bases each). The CDR3 totals 15 residues. The germline V gene encodes CDR1 MDHEN and CDR2 SYDVKM. Trimming took 7 bases from V and 4 from J, leaving 18 bases between them.

CDR3 in DNA: TGTGCCAGTAGCGGTTCCAGCTACAATGAGCAGTTCTTC. Protein: CASSGSSYNEQFF. V is TRBV7-2 and J is TRBJ2-1; D possibly corresponds to TRBD2 (6 bases). The CDR3 is made up of 13 amino acids. V gave up 9 bases and J gave up 3 bases, with 12 bases separating them. Per the germline V gene, CDR1 is SGHTA and CDR2 is FQGNSA.

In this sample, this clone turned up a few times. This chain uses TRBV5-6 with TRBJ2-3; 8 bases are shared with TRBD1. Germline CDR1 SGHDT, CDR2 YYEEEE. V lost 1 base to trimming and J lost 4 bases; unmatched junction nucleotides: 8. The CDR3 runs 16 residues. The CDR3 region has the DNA TGTGCCAGCAGCTTGAGATGGGCACAGGGGGCAGATACGCAGTATTTT. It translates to CASSLRWAQGADTQYF.

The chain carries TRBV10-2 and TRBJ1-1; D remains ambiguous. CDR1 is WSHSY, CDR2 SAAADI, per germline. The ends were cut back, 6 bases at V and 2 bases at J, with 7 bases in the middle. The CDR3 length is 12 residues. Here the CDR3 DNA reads TGCGCCAGCAGCCCCCTCAACACTGAAGCTTTCTTT. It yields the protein CASSPLNTEAFF.

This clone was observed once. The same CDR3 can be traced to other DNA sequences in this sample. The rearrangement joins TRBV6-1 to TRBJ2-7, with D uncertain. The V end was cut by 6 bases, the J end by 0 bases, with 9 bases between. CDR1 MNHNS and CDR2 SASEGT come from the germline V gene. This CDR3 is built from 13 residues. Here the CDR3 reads CASRQRSSYEQYF. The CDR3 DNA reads TGTGCCAGCAGACAGCGAAGCTCCTACGAGCAGTACTTC.

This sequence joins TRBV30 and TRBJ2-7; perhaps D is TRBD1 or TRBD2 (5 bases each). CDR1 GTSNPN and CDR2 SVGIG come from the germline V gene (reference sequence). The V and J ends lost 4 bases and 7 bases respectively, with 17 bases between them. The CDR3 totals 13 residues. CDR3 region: CAWTGTALGEQYF. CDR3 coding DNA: TGTGCCTGGACCGGGACGGCCTTAGGGGAGCAGTACTTC.

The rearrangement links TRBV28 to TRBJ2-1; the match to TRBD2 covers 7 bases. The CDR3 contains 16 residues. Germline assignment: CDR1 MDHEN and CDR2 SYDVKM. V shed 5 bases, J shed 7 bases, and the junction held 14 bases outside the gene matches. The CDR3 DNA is TGTGCCAGCAGTGATCGCGTCCGGACTAGGGATAATGAGCAGTTCTTC. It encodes CASSDRVRTRDNEQFF.

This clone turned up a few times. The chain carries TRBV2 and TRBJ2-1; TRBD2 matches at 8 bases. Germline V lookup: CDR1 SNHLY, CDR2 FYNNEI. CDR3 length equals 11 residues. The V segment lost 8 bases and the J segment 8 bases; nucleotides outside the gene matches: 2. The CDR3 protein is CASRGGHEQFF. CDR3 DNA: TGTGCCAGCCGGGGGGGGCATGAGCAGTTCTTC.

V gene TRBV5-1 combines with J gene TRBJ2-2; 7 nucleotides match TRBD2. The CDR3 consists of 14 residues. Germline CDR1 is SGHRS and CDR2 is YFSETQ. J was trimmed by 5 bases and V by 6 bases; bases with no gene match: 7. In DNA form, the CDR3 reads TGCGCCAGCACGGACTTGCGGGGGACCGGGGAGCTGTTTTTT. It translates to CASTDLRGTGELFF.

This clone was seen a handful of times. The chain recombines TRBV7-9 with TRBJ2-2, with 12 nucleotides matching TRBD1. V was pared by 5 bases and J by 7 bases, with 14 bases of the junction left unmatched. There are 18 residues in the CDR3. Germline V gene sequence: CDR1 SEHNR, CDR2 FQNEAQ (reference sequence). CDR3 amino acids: CASSGQTGTGGANGELFF. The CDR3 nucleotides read TGTGCCAGCAGCGGGCAAACCGGGACAGGGGGCGCGAACGGGGAGCTGTTTTTT.

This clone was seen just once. CDR3 sequence: CASEAQGTDTQYF. The CDR3 DNA reads TGTGCCAGCGAAGCCCAGGGGACAGATACGCAGTATTTT. V is TRBV2 and J is TRBJ2-3; perhaps TRBD1 as D (6 bases). V was shortened by 8 bases and J by 3 bases, with 12 bases between the two germline ends. Germline assignment: CDR1 SNHLY and CDR2 FYNNEI. The CDR3 spans 13 residues.

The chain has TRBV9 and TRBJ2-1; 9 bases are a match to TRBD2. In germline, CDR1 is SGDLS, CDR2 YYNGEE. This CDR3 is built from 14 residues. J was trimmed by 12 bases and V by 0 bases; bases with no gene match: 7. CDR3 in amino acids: CASSVGWETSGQFF. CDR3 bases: TGTGCCAGCAGCGTAGGATGGGAGACTAGCGGGCAGTTCTTC.

The CDR3 nucleotides are TGTGCCACCAGCAATCCTCCTAGCGGCTCCTACGAGCAGTACTTC. Encoded protein: CATSNPPSGSYEQYF. This rearrangement joins TRBV15 to TRBJ2-7; 7 bases line up with TRBD2. In germline, CDR1 is LNHNV, CDR2 YYDKDF (reference sequence). The CDR3 has 15 residues. J lost 0 bases, V lost 4 bases, and 6 bases had no gene match.

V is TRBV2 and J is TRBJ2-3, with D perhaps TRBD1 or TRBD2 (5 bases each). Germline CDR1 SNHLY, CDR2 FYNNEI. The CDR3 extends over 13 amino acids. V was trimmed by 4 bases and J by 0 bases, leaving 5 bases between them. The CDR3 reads CASSGDSTDTQYF. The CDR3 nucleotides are TGTGCCAGCAGTGGGGACAGCACAGATACGCAGTATTTT.